These T cell receptor beta chains were read from a single sample in a study of beta chain features in type 1 diabetes. Sequenced by immunoSEQ multiplex PCR; TCRdb stores in-frame clones only, minus some. The profile shows roughly 400,000 clones, approximately 15% of them singletons. The specimen was naive CD4+ T cells from blood. These receptors all stem from a man aged 25 to 40 in good health. The CDR3 runs from the conserved cysteine through the conserved F or W. A D gene is named only where the DNA matches it firmly. Some rows have no size entry. The others give once, few or many, or a class for an expanded clone.

TRBD2,few,TRBJ2-1,TRBV4-1,TGCGCCAGCAGCCAACCTGGGACGACTAGCGGGATTCCCTACAATGAGCAGTTCTTC,CASSQPGTTSGIPYNEQFF
TRBD2,-,TRBJ2-5,TRBV30,TGTGCCTGGAGTCCACGGACTAGCGGGAGTTATTGGGAGACCCAGTACTTC,CAWSPRTSGSYWETQYF
TRBD2,few,TRBJ2-3,TRBV5-4,TGTGCCAGCAGCTCGACTAGCTCAGATACGCAGTATTTT,CASSSTSSDTQYF
-,few,TRBJ2-6,TRBV7-6,TGTGCCAGCAGCTTACTAGGGCGCTCTGGGGCCAACGTCCTGACTTTC,CASSLLGRSGANVLTF
-,-,TRBJ2-3,TRBV25-1,TGTGCCAGCAGTGAATTAGATACGCAGTATTTT,CASSELDTQYF
TRBD2,few,TRBJ2-5,TRBV7-2,TGTGCCAGCAACCCAGCGGGAGGCGAGGAGACCCAGTACTTC,CASNPAGGEETQYF
-,-,TRBJ2-1,TRBV21-1,TGTGCCAGCAGCAACGGGGTTCTAGCGGGCAGAGGGGCCTACAATGAGCAGTTCTTC,CASSNGVLAGRGAYNEQFF
-,-,TRBJ2-3,TRBV18,TGTGCCAGCTCACCGGGGGCAGATACGCAGTATTTT,CASSPGADTQYF
-,-,TRBJ1-1,TRBV2,TGTGCCAGCAGTGAGGGGAGGGGCCCCCTCACTGAAGCTTTCTTT,CASSEGRGPLTEAFF
TRBD2,-,TRBJ2-1,TRBV11-3,TGTGCCAGCAGCCCGGGACTAGCGGGAGATCGGCAGTTCTTC,CASSPGLAGDRQFF
-,-,TRBJ2-1,TRBV4-1,TGCGCCAGCAGCCCCTTGGCAGGGAATGAGCAGTTCTTC,CASSPLAGNEQFF
-,few,TRBJ2-6,TRBV5-4,TGTGCCAGCAGCTTGTGGGTGGCCGCTGGGGCCAACGTCCTGACTTTC,CASSLWVAAGANVLTF
-,-,TRBJ1-1,TRBV6-5,TGTGCCAGCAGTTACACTGATCGGACTGAAGCTTTCTTT,CASSYTDRTEAFF
-,few,TRBJ2-5,TRBV9,TGTGCCAGCAGCGTAGCGGAGGGGCGCCTAGAGACCCAGTACTTC,CASSVAEGRLETQYF
-,-,TRBJ2-2,TRBV7-3,TGTGCCAGCAGCTTAACAGTAGGGGCTTGGGTGAAGCTGTTTTTT,CASSLTVGAWVKLFF
TRBD2,few,TRBJ2-3,TRBV15,TGTGCCACCAGCAGAGATCCGACTAGCGGGGGGGCCACAGATACGCAGTATTTT,CATSRDPTSGGATDTQYF
-,-,TRBJ1-4,TRBV7-9,TGTGCCAGCAGCTTAGATCGCGGGAATGAAAAACTGTTTTTT,CASSLDRGNEKLFF
TRBD2,few,TRBJ2-3,TRBV2,TGTGCCAGCAGTGTCAAGCGGGAGGGCCAGGGTACGCAGTATTTT,CASSVKREGQGTQYF
-,-,TRBJ2-7,TRBV2,TGTGCCAGCAGTGTGTCGACAAGAAGCTCCTACGAGCAGTACTTC,CASSVSTRSSYEQYF
-,few,TRBJ2-2,TRBV29-1,TGCAGCGTTGCGGGGAGGACGAACACCGGGGAGCTGTTTTTT,CSVAGRTNTGELFF
-,-,TRBJ2-5,TRBV5-6,TGTGCCAGCAGCTTGCCCGGGAGAGAGACCCAGTACTTC,CASSLPGRETQYF
-,few,TRBJ1-2,TRBV25-1,TGTGCCAGCAGTGAACTTGGCTACACCTTC,CASSELGYTF
-,few,TRBJ2-1,TRBV7-8,TGTGCCAGCAGCTTAGTTGAAAGGTCCTCCTACAATGAGCAGTTCTTC,CASSLVERSSYNEQFF
-,few,TRBJ2-2,TRBV9,TGTGCCAGCAGCGTGAGGGCCCTGGGCACCGGGGAGCTGTTTTTT,CASSVRALGTGELFF
TRBD1,-,TRBJ1-2,TRBV5-4,TGTGCCAGCTTCCCTGGGGGGAGACAGGGGAATGGCTACACCTTC,CASFPGGRQGNGYTF
-,-,TRBJ1-2,TRBV6-6,TGTGCCAGCAGTTCTACCCGGACGGTCTACTACACCTTC,CASSSTRTVYYTF
TRBD1,few,TRBJ1-2,TRBV25-1,TGTGCCAGCAGTGCTACAGGGGAGGTTGGCTACACCTTC,CASSATGEVGYTF
TRBD2,few,TRBJ2-1,TRBV7-2,TGTGCCAGCAGCTTAATGAGCGGGAGCCCATTTACTGAGCAGTTCTTC,CASSLMSGSPFTEQFF